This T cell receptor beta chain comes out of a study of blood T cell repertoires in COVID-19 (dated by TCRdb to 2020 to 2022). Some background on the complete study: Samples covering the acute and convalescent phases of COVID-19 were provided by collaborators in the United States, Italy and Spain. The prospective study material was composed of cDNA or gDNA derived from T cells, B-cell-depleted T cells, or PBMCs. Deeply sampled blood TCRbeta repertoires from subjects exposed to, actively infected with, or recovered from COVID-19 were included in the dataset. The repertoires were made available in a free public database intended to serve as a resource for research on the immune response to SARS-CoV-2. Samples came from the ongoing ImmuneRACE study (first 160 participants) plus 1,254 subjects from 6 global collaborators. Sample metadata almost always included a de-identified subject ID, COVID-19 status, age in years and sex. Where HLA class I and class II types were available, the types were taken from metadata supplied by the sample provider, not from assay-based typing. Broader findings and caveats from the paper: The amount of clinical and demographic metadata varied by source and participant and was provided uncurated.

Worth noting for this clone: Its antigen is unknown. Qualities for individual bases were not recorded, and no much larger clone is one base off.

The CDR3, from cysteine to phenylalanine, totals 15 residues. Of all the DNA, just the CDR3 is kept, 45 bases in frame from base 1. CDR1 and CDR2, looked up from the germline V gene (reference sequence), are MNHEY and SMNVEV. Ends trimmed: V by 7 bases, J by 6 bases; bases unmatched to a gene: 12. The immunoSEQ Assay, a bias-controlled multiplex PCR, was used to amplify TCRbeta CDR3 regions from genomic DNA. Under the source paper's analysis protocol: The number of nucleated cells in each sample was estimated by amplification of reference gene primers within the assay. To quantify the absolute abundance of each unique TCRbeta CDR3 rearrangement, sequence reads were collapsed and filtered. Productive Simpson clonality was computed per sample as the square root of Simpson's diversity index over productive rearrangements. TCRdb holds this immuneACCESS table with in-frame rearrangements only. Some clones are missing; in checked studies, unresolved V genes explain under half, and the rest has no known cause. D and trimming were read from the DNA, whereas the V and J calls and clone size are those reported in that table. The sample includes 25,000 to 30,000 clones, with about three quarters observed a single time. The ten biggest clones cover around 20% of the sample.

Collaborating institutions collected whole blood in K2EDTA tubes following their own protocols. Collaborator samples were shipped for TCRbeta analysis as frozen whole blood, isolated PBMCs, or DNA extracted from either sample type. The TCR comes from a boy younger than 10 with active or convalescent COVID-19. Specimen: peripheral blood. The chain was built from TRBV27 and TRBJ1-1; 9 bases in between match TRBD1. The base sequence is TGTGCCAGCAAATTTGCTCGGGACAGGGCCCCTGAAGCTTTCTTT. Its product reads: CASKFARDRAPEAFF.